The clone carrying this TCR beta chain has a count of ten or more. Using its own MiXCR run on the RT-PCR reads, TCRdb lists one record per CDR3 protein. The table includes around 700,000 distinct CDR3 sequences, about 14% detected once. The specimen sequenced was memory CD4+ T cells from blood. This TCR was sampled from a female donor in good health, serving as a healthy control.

This CDR3 reads CSASANQGSTEAFF. In DNA, the CDR3 is TGCAGTGCTAGCGCTAACCAGGGAAGCACTGAAGCTTTCTTT. The genes are TRBV20-1 and TRBJ1-1, with a possible D match to TRBD1 (5 bases). Germline V gene sequence: CDR1 DFQATT, CDR2 SNEGSKA (reference sequence). The CDR3 extends over 14 amino acids. V was shortened by 3 bases and J by 4 bases, with 15 bases between the two germline ends.